This T cell receptor beta chain appears in the sequencing data of a study of post-analysis software for immune sequencing data. The TCR beta cDNA libraries contained unique molecular identifiers. TCRdb re-called the PCR reads with MiXCR, one entry per CDR3 protein. Among roughly 540,000 distinct CDR3 sequences, less than 40% were seen once, and the ten largest hold 4.5% to 7.5%. Study results and caveats: Four to six TRBV segments were more frequent in patients than controls; TRBV5-6, TRBV5-1 and TRBV20-1 belonged to this group.

As concerns this clonotype: Its antigen is currently unknown.

Trimming pared 1 base from V and 11 bases from J, leaving 14 bases between. Germline V gene lookup returns CDR1 SGHTA and CDR2 FQGNSA. CDR3 length equals 13 residues. This chain joins TRBV7-2 and TRBJ2-5, with TRBD1 as a possible D gene (6 bases). Sequencing was done on a sample of blood. The TCR sequence derives from a girl aged 2-17 years with multiple sclerosis. The CDR3 loop reads CASSLGDRRGQYF. CDR3 coding DNA: TGTGCCAGCAGCTTAGGCGACAGGCGAGGGCAGTACTTC.